Sequencing of this TCR beta chain was carried out in a study of low-dose radiotherapy and immunotherapy resistance in tumors (dated by TCRdb to about 2022). Looking at the study overall: Patients in Cohort 1 were given 0.5 Gy per fraction every 2 weeks, and the prescribed total PTV dose was 6.5 Gy. Eight patients were included in the translational analysis: three from the first dose cohort and the first five from the second dose cohort. No randomization into treatment groups was done for the people taking part in the trial. Patients were given nivolumab as a 240 mg flat dose every two weeks and ipilimumab at 1 mg/kg every six weeks, with both drugs delivered intravenously. Patients in Cohort 2 were given 1 Gy per fraction every two weeks, for a total of 13 Gy across 26 weeks. Starting on cycle 1 day 1, patients took 300 mg of aspirin by mouth once daily for four cycles. Intravenous cyclophosphamide at 200 mg/m2 was administered every two weeks, one day ahead of each radiation and immunotherapy administration.

In the paper's terms, the time point label means: after trial treatment. The sample's treatment or condition label, in plain terms: LDRT plus nivolumab, ipilimumab, low-dose cyclophosphamide and aspirin (RACIN trial). Donors were enrolled in RACIN, a single-arm phase I dose-escalation trial in which nivolumab, ipilimumab, aspirin, low-dose cyclophosphamide and low-dose radiotherapy were combined. Eligible patients had advanced, TIL-negative solid tumors. This clonotype was seen repeatedly, ten times or more. The antigen it binds to is not known. The record has no base qualities; no much larger clone is one base away. V is reduced by 0 bases and J by 2 bases, leaving a spacing of 28 bases between them. Via the germline V gene (reference sequence), CDR1 is DFQATT and CDR2 SNEGSKA. The CDR3 has 21 amino acids, counting the end cysteine and phenylalanine. Just the 63-base CDR3 DNA is kept, in frame starting at base 1.

Sequencing instrument: Illumina HiSeq 2500. First-strand cDNA was synthesized using Superscript III and a set of TRAV- and TRBV-specific primers, so that both TCRalpha and TCRbeta chains were covered. TCRs were amplified for about 19 PCR cycles with Phusion, using a constant-region primer paired with the adapter attached to the V primers. The isolated mRNA was amplified using the MessageAmp II aRNA Amplification Kit, with in vitro transcription performed for approximately 16 hours at 37 degrees C. The Dynabeads mRNA DIRECT Purification Kit was used to isolate mRNA for TCR sequencing. Indexed Illumina adapters were added in a second Phusion PCR of roughly 25 cycles, after which AMPure XP beads were used to purify the products. The study's own analysis went as follows. Using custom Perl scripts, TCR sequences that encoded the same protein were pooled, out-of-frame sequences were dropped, and the abundance of each clonotype was calculated. The analysis excluded TCR sequences that were supported by just one read. Shannon entropy, Gini index, clonality, richness, and the frequency of TCRs shared between repertoires were included as repertoire metrics. TCRdb reprocessing: public reads trimmed at Q25 with fastp, clones called with MiXCR, in-frame beta chains kept. Under each unique CDR3 protein, matching rows form one entry showing the most common genes and DNA. TCRdb's processing, not the authors', yielded these V and J calls. The sample includes under 95,000 distinct CDR3 sequences, with around 17% observed a single time. Roughly 1.4% of the sample comes from the top ten.

In this chain, TRBV20-1 is recombined with TRBJ2-2; the D gene is not confidently resolved. Sequencing used PBMCs, obtained after low-dose radiotherapy plus immunotherapy. The source of this sequence is a male donor with prostate cancer. Read as DNA, the sequence is TGCAGTGCTAGAGATATTGGGGATTTCAGTCGTCCAAGGCCCAACACCGGGGAGCTGTTTTTT. This gives the protein CSARDIGDFSRPRPNTGELFF.